Listed below are T cell receptor beta chains from one sample, sequenced in a study of cytomegalovirus exposure and HLA in healthy donors. The assay was immunoSEQ multiplex PCR, and TCRdb's table has in-frame clones only and misses some. The sample yields about 120,000 clones, 65% to 80% seen once. The specimen sequenced was PBMCs. The receptors were sampled from a man in his late teens or twenties in good health and CMV-seropositive. CDR3s include the opening cysteine and the closing phenylalanine or tryptophan. A D gene is named only where the DNA matches it firmly.

d_gene	v_gene	j_gene	CDR3aa
.	TRBV7-8	TRBJ2-7	CASGLRDSLREQYF
.	TRBV29-1	TRBJ1-5	CSVGQGRRQPQHF
TRBD1	TRBV27	TRBJ1-6	CASSLSGQGDRSPLHF
.	TRBV28	TRBJ2-7	CASSLNAVYEQYF
TRBD2	TRBV5-6	TRBJ2-3	CASSFLGRDTDTQYF
TRBD1	TRBV28	TRBJ1-4	CASTSGQGYEKLFF
.	TRBV7-6	TRBJ2-1	CASSPLPNEQFF
.	TRBV14	TRBJ2-7	CASRQDPSYERYF
TRBD1	TRBV27	TRBJ1-1	CASSSRRTGMFTEAFF
TRBD1	TRBV6-5	TRBJ1-1	CASKTGTTEAFF
.	TRBV6-5	TRBJ1-3	CASSSQGGGNTIYF
.	TRBV21-1	TRBJ1-5	CASSKHAGGIGYSNQPQHF
TRBD1	TRBV9	TRBJ1-2	CASTQTGNYGYTF
TRBD1	TRBV29-1	TRBJ1-2	CSVAGSGTDYGYTF
.	TRBV28	TRBJ1-2	CASRGDRDYGYTF
TRBD1	TRBV27	TRBJ1-5	CASSSEHRGSNQPQHF
TRBD1	TRBV11-2	TRBJ2-7	CASSPGTGEYEQYF
.	TRBV7-6	TRBJ1-1	CASSYSGGTEAFF
TRBD1	TRBV29-1	TRBJ2-7	CSVVPGQGIPREQYF
.	TRBV5-5	TRBJ1-3	CASSLIPHWGDGSGNTIYF
.	TRBV13	TRBJ2-5	CASSLRGGGETQYF
TRBD1	TRBV6-5	TRBJ1-5	CASRRTGYDQPQHF
TRBD1	TRBV5-1	TRBJ2-7	CASSTPTGAYSYEQYF